These T cell receptor beta chains were read from a single sample in a study of OX40 agonist ivuxolimab in advanced cancers. Profiled with immunoSEQ multiplex PCR; TCRdb holds only in-frame clones, not every one. The profile shows tens of thousands of clones, 75% to 90% of them singletons. The sequenced sample was CD4+ or CD8+ T cells sorted from blood, obtained in a trial of the OX40 agonist ivuxolimab. The receptors derive from an adult with an advanced solid tumor such as melanoma, head and neck, liver or kidney cancer. CDR3s include the opening cysteine and the closing phenylalanine or tryptophan. D genes are given only for firm matches. Clone size appears in some rows only: once, few, many, or a class for an expanded clone.

CDR3 DNA | CDR3 protein | D gene | V gene | clone size | J gene
TGTGCCAGTACCCTCTGGACATCCAATCAGCCCCAGCATTTT | CASTLWTSNQPQHF | NA | TRBV19 | NA | TRBJ1-5
TGTGCCAGCAGCTTTGGCCAGGGGTATTCACCCCTCCACTTT | CASSFGQGYSPLHF | NA | TRBV5-4 | once | TRBJ1-6
TGTGCCTGGAGTTACCCGGGATCTGGAAACACCATATATTTT | CAWSYPGSGNTIYF | NA | TRBV30 | NA | TRBJ1-3
TGTGCCAGCAGCGTAGCGGGTAGGGGCCCGGAGACCCAGTACTTC | CASSVAGRGPETQYF | NA | TRBV9 | NA | TRBJ2-5
TGTGCCAGCAGGTCCCCGGGACAGCAACTCAATTCACCCCTCCACTTT | CASRSPGQQLNSPLHF | TRBD1 | TRBV6-6 | NA | TRBJ1-6
TGCGCCAGCAGCTCCCAGGGAGAGAACACTGAAGCTTTCTTT | CASSSQGENTEAFF | NA | TRBV5-1 | NA | TRBJ1-1
TGTGCCAGCAGTTCCGGGACTAGCGGGACCCCCTACGAGCAGTACTTC | CASSSGTSGTPYEQYF | TRBD2 | TRBV6-5 | NA | TRBJ2-7
TGTGCCACCAGCAGAGAAAACTGGTTCGGGGGGCGTAATCAGCCCCAGCATTTT | CATSRENWFGGRNQPQHF | NA | TRBV15 | NA | TRBJ1-5
TGCGCCAGCAGTTTTGAGGGGAGGAATTCACCCCTCCACTTT | CASSFEGRNSPLHF | NA | TRBV5-1 | NA | TRBJ1-6
TGTGCCAGCAGCTTAGCGGGGGACAATGAGCAGTTCTTC | CASSLAGDNEQFF | TRBD2 | TRBV5-4 | NA | TRBJ2-1
TGTGCCAGCAGTACAAGACTAGGGCGCAGAGTCAGCTCCTACGAGCAGTACTTC | CASSTRLGRRVSSYEQYF | NA | TRBV28 | NA | TRBJ2-7
TGCGCCAGCAGGCGGGACAGTACTCCCTCTGGAAACACCATATATTTT | CASRRDSTPSGNTIYF | TRBD1 | TRBV5-1 | NA | TRBJ1-3
TGTGCCAGCAGCCCTAGAGGAGGAAGTTTCACTGAAGCTTTCTTT | CASSPRGGSFTEAFF | NA | TRBV4-2 | NA | TRBJ1-1
TGTGCCAGTAGTATACTGGGGGGCACTGAAGCTTTCTTT | CASSILGGTEAFF | NA | TRBV19 | NA | TRBJ1-1
TGTGCCAGCACTCTCGACTACCTTGACAATGAGCAGTTCTTC | CASTLDYLDNEQFF | NA | TRBV6-6 | NA | TRBJ2-1
TGCGCCAGCAGCCAACCTGGGACAGCCTATGGCTACACCTTC | CASSQPGTAYGYTF | TRBD1 | TRBV4-1 | NA | TRBJ1-2
TGTGCCAGCAGTGAAGTTGAATCCCTAGGGCCCCAGCATTTT | CASSEVESLGPQHF | NA | TRBV6-1 | NA | TRBJ1-5
TGTGCCAGTATTCGACAGGGTGATTCGAACACCGGGGAGCTGTTTTTT | CASIRQGDSNTGELFF | TRBD1 | TRBV19 | NA | TRBJ2-2
TGTGCCACCAGCAGAGGTGGGGGCGGGGGCTATGGCTACACCTTC | CATSRGGGGGYGYTF | NA | TRBV15 | once | TRBJ1-2
TGCGCCAGCAGCCAAGGGACGGGGGGTAGAGGCTACACCTTC | CASSQGTGGRGYTF | NA | TRBV4-3 | NA | TRBJ1-2
TGTGCCAGCACCCAGGGACGGGGAAACACCATATATTTT | CASTQGRGNTIYF | NA | TRBV28 | NA | TRBJ1-3
TGTGCCAGCGGGTCAGGCGGCTATGGCTACACCTTC | CASGSGGYGYTF | NA | TRBV6-1 | NA | TRBJ1-2
TGCAGCGTTGGATTTGTGGCAGATACGCAGTATTTT | CSVGFVADTQYF | NA | TRBV29-1 | NA | TRBJ2-3
TGCGCCAGCAGCTTGGCTGGGGACGGCGGAGGTGGCTACACCTTC | CASSLAGDGGGGYTF | NA | TRBV5-1 | few | TRBJ1-2
TGTGCCAGCCGTCCCGGGACAGGGATCGGCGCTGAAGCTTTCTTT | CASRPGTGIGAEAFF | TRBD1 | TRBV27 | NA | TRBJ1-1
TGTGCCAGCAGCTCGGGACGTACAAATCAGCCCCAGCATTTT | CASSSGRTNQPQHF | NA | TRBV6-6 | NA | TRBJ1-5
TGTGCCAGTAGAGCCCAGGGGGCTGCCCAAGAGACCCAGTACTTC | CASRAQGAAQETQYF | TRBD1 | TRBV19 | few | TRBJ2-5
TGTGCCAGCGAGGGGGCGGATCCCGGGGAGCTGTTTTTT | CASEGADPGELFF | TRBD1 | TRBV6-5 | few | TRBJ2-2
TGTGCCAGCAGCCCAACAGGGGGTATCCAAGAGACCCAGTACTTC | CASSPTGGIQETQYF | TRBD1 | TRBV7-3 | NA | TRBJ2-5
TGCGCCAGCAGCTTGGTTCTGGGGGATGAGCAGTTCTTC | CASSLVLGDEQFF | NA | TRBV5-1 | NA | TRBJ2-1
TGCGCCAGCAGCTTGGTCCGCGGGACAACTAATGAAAAACTGTTTTTT | CASSLVRGTTNEKLFF | NA | TRBV5-1 | NA | TRBJ1-4
TGCGCCAGCAGCTTGGGCTCCGGGACAGGGACCACTGAAGCTTTCTTT | CASSLGSGTGTTEAFF | TRBD1 | TRBV5-1 | NA | TRBJ1-1
TGCGCCAGCGAACGGACTAGCGGGAGGGCCGTTGAGACCCAGTACTTC | CASERTSGRAVETQYF | TRBD2 | TRBV5-1 | once | TRBJ2-5
TGTGCCAGCGCCCCCAGGCAAAATACGCAGTATTTT | CASAPRQNTQYF | NA | TRBV11-2 | NA | TRBJ2-3
TGTGCCACCAGCAGAGACGGATCGTATGGCTACACCTTC | CATSRDGSYGYTF | NA | TRBV15 | NA | TRBJ1-2
TGCGCCAGCAGCCAAAGACAGTATCAAGATACGCAGTATTTT | CASSQRQYQDTQYF | NA | TRBV4-3 | NA | TRBJ2-3
TGCGCCAGCAGCCTAGGACAGGTGAACACTGAAGCTTTCTTT | CASSLGQVNTEAFF | TRBD1 | TRBV5-1 | NA | TRBJ1-1
TGTGCCAGCAGCCCAAGGACCCAAGAGACCCAGTACTTC | CASSPRTQETQYF | NA | TRBV5-4 | once | TRBJ2-5
TGTGCCAGCACAGAGGACGGCAATCAGCCCCAGCATTTT | CASTEDGNQPQHF | NA | TRBV6-1 | NA | TRBJ1-5
TGTGCCAGCAGCTTGGCACTCAGCTCCTACAATGAGCAGTTCTTC | CASSLALSSYNEQFF | NA | TRBV5-8 | once | TRBJ2-1
TGTGCCAGTAGTATAGCAGGGACAACTGAAGCTTTCTTT | CASSIAGTTEAFF | NA | TRBV19 | NA | TRBJ1-1
TGTGCCAGCAGCAAAGCGCGCTTTCATAAGGGGGCTCAAAGCGAGCAGTACTTC | CASSKARFHKGAQSEQYF | NA | TRBV21-1 | NA | TRBJ2-7
TGTGCCAGCGGACCGACAGGGAGCGCTAGAGCTTTCTTT | CASGPTGSARAFF | TRBD1 | TRBV9 | NA | TRBJ1-1
TGCGCCAGCAGCCAAGATCCGAGCCTGGCGGGGGGAGACCAGTACTTC | CASSQDPSLAGGDQYF | TRBD2 | TRBV4-1 | NA | TRBJ2-5
TGTGCCAGCAGTTCGGGACAGGGGGTAGGTGAGCAGTTCTTC | CASSSGQGVGEQFF | TRBD1 | TRBV6-4 | NA | TRBJ2-1
TGTGCCAGTAGTAAAGGGCTAGCTCACACCGGGGAGCTGTTTTTT | CASSKGLAHTGELFF | NA | TRBV19 | NA | TRBJ2-2
TGTGCCAGCAGCCGGGTACCCCAAGAGACCCAGTACTTC | CASSRVPQETQYF | NA | TRBV5-5 | NA | TRBJ2-5